What follows are 23 T cell receptor beta chains derived from one specimen sequenced in a study of T-cell memory formation after mild COVID-19 (dated by TCRdb to the early 2020s). To prepare the library, 5' RACE was applied. Sequencing instrument: Illumina NovaSeq 6000. TCRdb passed the public sequencing reads through fastp at Q25 and MiXCR, retaining productive beta sequences. Records with the same CDR3 protein are collapsed into one entry carrying the most frequent genes and DNA. Here the sample has about 610,000 distinct CDR3 sequences; around a sixth occur a single time. The ten largest account for roughly 8.2% of the sample. Sequenced material: PBMCs or a T cell subset sorted from them (not recorded which). The receptors were gathered from an adult woman who had mild COVID-19 (a few samples of this study predate the infection). The sample titles of this study are shuffled in the database, so cell type and time point are left out; the donor was told from shared clones.

This clonotype was observed a handful of times. The V gene is TRBV29-1, the J gene TRBJ2-7; a weak D match, TRBD1 (6 bases). V lost 4 bases to trimming and J lost 3 bases, with 28 bases between them. Germline V CDR1 and CDR2: SQVTM, ANQGSEA. The CDR3 spans 18 residues. The CDR3 sequence: CSVVGIVDRQVIGYEQYF. The DNA of the CDR3 is TGCAGCGTTGTGGGGATTGTCGATAGACAGGTTATAGGCTACGAGCAGTACTTC.

CDR3 bases: TGCAGTGCTAGCGCGGGGGGGCCTCGGGAGACCCAGTACTTC. This encodes CSASAGGPRETQYF. The chain carries TRBV20-1 and TRBJ2-5; 9 bases are shared with TRBD2. Germline V CDR1 and CDR2: DFQATT, SNEGSKA (reference sequence). CDR3 size: 14 residues. The V and J ends lost 3 bases and 5 bases, in that order; junction bases with no gene match: 7.

This clonotype was seen a handful of times. CDR3 DNA sequence: TGTGCCAGCAACATCCCAAGTGGCGGGGAGCTGTTTTTT. Protein product: CASNIPSGGELFF. The chain uses TRBV9 and TRBJ2-2; unclear D gene. CDR3 length: 13 residues. The V gene lost 6 bases and the J gene lost 7 bases, with 13 bases spanning the gap. Germline V gives CDR1 SGDLS, CDR2 YYNGEE.

The chain is built from TRBV9 and TRBJ2-1; D is possibly TRBD2 (5 bases). In germline, CDR1 is SGDLS, CDR2 YYNGEE. This CDR3 is 14 amino acids long. V lost 1 base and J lost 6, with 11 bases in between. The CDR3 coding sequence is TGTGCCAGCAGCGTAACTGTTCTAGCCAATGAGCAGTTCTTC. Its translation is CASSVTVLANEQFF. Looking up the rest from reference TRBV9 and TRBJ2-1 gives the full variable domain: DSGVTQTPKHLITATGQRVTLRCSPRSGDLSVYWYQQSLDQGLQFLIQYYNGEERAKGNILERFSAQQFPDLHSELNLSSLELGDSALYFCASSVTVLANEQFFGPGTRLTVL.

This clonotype has just a few counts. The rearrangement links TRBV30 to TRBJ2-5; D is possibly TRBD1 (5 bases). CDR3 size: 13 residues. V lost 1 base and J 9 bases, leaving 15 bases between the germline ends. Germline values: CDR1 GTSNPN, CDR2 SVGIG (reference sequence). In DNA form, the CDR3 reads TGTGCCTGGAGTGAGACAGCAACGACGGCCCAGTACTTC. Amino acid sequence: CAWSETATTAQYF.

The table lists this clonotype with a few counts. The J gene is TRBJ2-5, the V gene TRBV20-1; D not resolved. This CDR3 is built from 11 residues. The germline V gene encodes CDR1 DFQATT and CDR2 SNEGSKA (reference sequence). V gave up 3 bases and J gave up 3 bases, with 5 bases separating them. The chain's CDR3 is CSARSEETQYF. CDR3 nucleotide sequence: TGCAGTGCTAGGAGTGAAGAGACCCAGTACTTC.

The rearrangement links TRBV4-3 to TRBJ2-2; D is unresolved. V lost 5 bases and J lost 6, with 16 bases in between. Germline loops: CDR1 LGHNA, CDR2 YSLEER. This CDR3 region has 15 residues. The CDR3 nucleotides are TGCGCCAGCAGCAGTGGTGGGATTCTATCCGGGGAGCTGTTTTTT. Its translation: CASSSGGILSGELFF.

The V and J genes are TRBV6-1 and TRBJ2-7; TRBD1 matches at 7 bases. Germline V CDR1 and CDR2: MNHNS, SASEGT. CDR3 length: 14 amino acids. The V and J ends lost 4 bases and 2 bases, in that order; junction bases with no gene match: 5. The CDR3 protein is CASSGVRGTYEQYF. The CDR3 DNA reads as TGTGCCAGCAGTGGCGTCAGGGGGACCTACGAGCAGTACTTC.

The sample holds a few counts of this clonotype. The chain joins TRBV7-2 to TRBJ1-2, with a tentative D call TRBD1 (5 bases). The CDR3 loop spans 13 amino acids. From germline, CDR1 is SGHTA and CDR2 FQGNSA. Trimming removed 5 bases from V and 6 bases from J, with 13 bases in between. The CDR3 bases are TGTGCCAGCAGCCCAGGGATATACGATGGCTACACCTTC. Translated: CASSPGIYDGYTF.

This clonotype appeared many times. V and J are TRBV10-3 and TRBJ2-7, with TRBD2 matching 12 bases. CDR3 length: 14 amino acids. V was clipped by 3 bases and J by 6 bases; unmatched bases: 3. Germline CDR1 reads ENHRY; CDR2 reads SYGVKD. DNA of the CDR3: TGTGCCATCAGTGATTCTAGCGGGAGGGCCGAGCAGTACTTC. Protein sequence: CAISDSSGRAEQYF.

This clonotype was detected only a few times. The chain has TRBV3-1 and TRBJ1-2, with 7 positions matching TRBD1. J lost 4 bases, V lost 4 bases, and 6 bases had no gene match. This CDR3 comprises 14 residues. Germline assignment: CDR1 LGHDT and CDR2 YNNKEL (reference sequence). The CDR3 nucleotides are TGTGCCAGCAGCCCCCTTGGACAGGCCTATGGCTACACCTTC. Protein product: CASSPLGQAYGYTF.

This clonotype showed up just a few times. The CDR3 loop reads CASSLRAGTPYEQYF. The CDR3 coding sequence is TGTGCCAGCAGCTTACGGGCGGGAACCCCCTACGAGCAGTACTTC. The chain couples TRBV7-7 to TRBJ2-7; D may be TRBD2 (6 bases). With 2 bases removed from V and 2 bases from J, the gap between germline ends came to 13 bases. Germline CDR1 SSHAT, CDR2 FNYEAQ (reference sequence). The CDR3 length is 15 residues.

This sequence joins TRBV4-2 and TRBJ1-6; no definite D call. The V end was cut by 6 bases, the J end by 7 bases, with 16 bases between. This CDR3 contains 15 residues. CDR1 is LGHNA and CDR2 is YNFKEQ in the germline V gene. The CDR3, as DNA: TGTGCCAGCAGTCTCAGCGGTTCGTTAAATTCACCCCTCCACTTT. The encoded protein is CASSLSGSLNSPLHF.

The chain couples TRBV18 to TRBJ2-7; 10 nucleotides align to TRBD1. V lost 2 bases and J lost 5; bases outside the gene matches: 6. The length of the CDR3 is 15 residues. Germline values: CDR1 KGHSH, CDR2 LQKENI. The CDR3 sequence is CASSPKDRGEDEQYF. DNA of the CDR3: TGTGCCAGCTCACCAAAGGACAGGGGGGAGGACGAGCAGTACTTC.

This clonotype was picked up a small number of times. J is TRBJ2-1 and V is TRBV7-8, with 9 bases identical to TRBD1. The CDR3 is 15 amino acids. Germline values: CDR1 SGHVS, CDR2 FQNEAQ. Germline trimming cut 8 bases from V and 5 bases from J; bases unmatched to any gene: 10. The CDR3 reads CASGRDRVKNNEQFF. CDR3 bases: TGTGCCAGCGGGCGGGACAGGGTAAAAAACAATGAGCAGTTCTTC.

The sample holds a few counts of this clonotype. V and J are TRBV27 and TRBJ2-1; 11 positions agree with TRBD2. This CDR3 contains 16 residues. Germline-derived CDR1 and CDR2 are MNHEY and SMNVEV (reference sequence). The junction had 6 bases not matched to a gene; V was cut back by 3 bases and J by 5 bases. CDR3 sequence: CASSFHLTSGNNEQFF. The DNA for the CDR3 is TGTGCCAGCAGTTTCCACCTGACTAGCGGGAACAATGAGCAGTTCTTC.

This chain links TRBV12-3 or TRBV12-4 with TRBJ1-2; possibly TRBD1 for D (5 bases). The ends were cut back, 2 bases at V and 7 bases at J, with 11 bases in the middle. This CDR3 is 13 amino acids long. The DNA for the CDR3 is TGTGCCAGCAGTTTACAGGGACGAAGTGGCTACACCTTC. Translation: CASSLQGRSGYTF.

This clonotype was detected only a few times. The genes are TRBV20-1 and TRBJ1-5, with D possibly being TRBD1 (5 bases). Trimming pared 0 bases from V and 2 bases from J, leaving 14 bases between. Germline assignment: CDR1 DFQATT and CDR2 SNEGSKA (reference sequence). This CDR3 spans 16 amino acids. CDR3 in DNA: TGCAGTGCTAGAGATACCTGGAGGGGCGGCAATCAGCCCCAGCATTTT. This sequence encodes CSARDTWRGGNQPQHF.

The rearrangement links TRBV9 to TRBJ2-1; 9 nucleotides match TRBD2. Germline V gene data show CDR1 as SGDLS and CDR2 as YYNGEE. Losses at the gene ends were 0 bases for V and 0 bases for J; bases not matched to a gene: 4. The CDR3 has 17 amino acids. DNA for the CDR3: TGTGCCAGCAGCGTAGCCCTAGCGGGAATCTCCTACAATGAGCAGTTCTTC. This sequence encodes CASSVALAGISYNEQFF. Complete variable domain (other parts from reference TRBV9 and TRBJ2-1): DSGVTQTPKHLITATGQRVTLRCSPRSGDLSVYWYQQSLDQGLQFLIQYYNGEERAKGNILERFSAQQFPDLHSELNLSSLELGDSALYFCASSVALAGISYNEQFFGPGTRLTVL.

The gene calls are TRBV12-3 or TRBV12-4 and TRBJ1-5, with D possibly being TRBD1 (5 bases). The V end lost 4 bases, the J end lost 3 bases, and 10 bases lay between the germline ends. The CDR3 sequence is 14 residues long. The CDR3 region is CASSSTASNQPQHF. For the CDR3, the DNA is TGTGCCAGCAGTTCGACAGCGTCCAATCAGCCCCAGCATTTT.

CDR3 sequence (DNA): TGTGCCAGCAGTTTATCGTTCGGGGTTTCTCGAATCGGGAATGAGCAGTTCTTC. This codes for CASSLSFGVSRIGNEQFF. The rearrangement uses TRBV27 and TRBJ2-1; weak D call: TRBD2 (5 bases). The germline V gene encodes CDR1 MNHEY and CDR2 SMNVEV (reference sequence). The CDR3 contains 18 residues. Deletions cut 0 bases from V and 7 bases from J, with 22 bases between.

V usage is TRBV18 and J usage is TRBJ2-7; D ambiguous. CDR1 is KGHSH and CDR2 is LQKENI in the germline V gene. The V end lost 0 bases, the J end lost 5 bases, and 17 bases lay between the germline ends. This CDR3 contains 16 residues. The CDR3 nucleotides are TGTGCCAGCTCACCACCCCAAACCGTCCCGGGCAACGAGCAGTACTTC. This translates into CASSPPQTVPGNEQYF.

This clonotype was detected a few times. V is TRBV5-1 and J is TRBJ2-1; 7 bases line up with TRBD1. With 3 bases clipped from V and 0 bases from J, the junction kept 6 bases outside the gene matches. Germline-derived CDR1 and CDR2 are SGHRS and YFSETQ. The CDR3 contains 16 residues. The DNA of the CDR3 is TGCGCCAGCAGCTGGGGACAGACCTTCTCCTACAATGAGCAGTTCTTC. Its translation is CASSWGQTFSYNEQFF.